This T cell receptor beta chain came from a study of T cells in tuberculosis. Study information: This South African cohort compared adolescents with or without latent tuberculosis against adults with active tuberculosis.

The time point is: new active TB diagnosis, blood taken before or within 7 days of starting treatment. From germline, CDR1 is GTSNPN and CDR2 SVGIG (reference sequence). This CDR3 spans 14 amino acids. The V gene end was trimmed by 2 bases and the J gene end by 9 bases; junction bases not matched to a gene: 9. Only in-frame clones appear in the TCRdb table, and some are missing; sequencing was by immunoSEQ multiplex PCR. The repertoire holds approximately 40,000 clones, with 94% as singletons. The specimen was PBMCs, collected at tuberculosis diagnosis. The sequence derives from an adult with tuberculosis. This sequence joins TRBV30 and TRBJ2-1, with 8 bases that match TRBD1. CDR3 loop: CAWSPGQVAGEQFF. The CDR3 coding sequence is TGTGCCTGGAGTCCGGGACAGGTTGCGGGTGAGCAGTTCTTC.